This T cell receptor (beta chain) was observed in a study of PD-1 blockade in classical Hodgkin lymphoma (dated by TCRdb to between 2020 and 2021). Notes on the research overall: The study used CyTOF and TCR beta sequencing to define a peripheral blood immune signature of response to PD-1 blockade in classical Hodgkin lymphoma. General findings and caveats noted by the study authors: Baseline TCR diversity was reported as lower in newly diagnosed patients than in healthy donors, and lower still in relapsed/refractory patients. The study was limited to a single clinical trial cohort, and causes of repertoire differences, possibly disease activity or prior therapy, remained undefined.

Cut back by 2 bases and 4 bases, the V and J ends lie 5 bases apart. The germline V gene (reference sequence) sets CDR1 to GTSNPN and CDR2 to SVGIG. The CDR3 runs 12 residues from the cysteine to the phenylalanine. The sequence is cut down to CDR3 DNA, 36 bases in frame from base 1. On this clone itself: Its antigen remains undetermined. No much larger clone exists at a distance of one base, and base qualities are not known.

The Qiagen DNeasy kit was used to extract genomic DNA both from unsorted PBMCs and from the negatively selected CD4+ and CD8+ fractions. TCR beta CDR3 regions were amplified by immunoSEQ multiplex PCR using primers annealing to V and J segments. A synthetic immune receptor repertoire was used to minimize amplification bias, and any residual bias was removed computationally once sequencing was done. Under the source paper's analysis protocol: Repertoire diversity was quantified as the Shannon entropy index using custom Python scripts. Unsorted, CD4+ and CD8+ repertoires were analyzed separately, except for combined analyses in which CD4+ and CD8+ sequences were merged in silico. This immuneACCESS table, as held by TCRdb, lists in-frame sequences with V and J called but not all clones. Of the missing ones, under half trace to an unresolved V gene in checked studies; the others have no known cause. V and J calls and clone size are copied from that table; D and trimming were computed from the DNA. The sample records approximately 3,000 clones, more than 75% of which are singletons. Under 20% of the sample rests with the top ten.

Interpreted using the paper, the time point label stands for: newly diagnosed, previously untreated cHL patient sample. Magnetic negative selection with a Miltenyi CD8+ T cell isolation kit was used to purify CD8+ T cells from thawed PBMCs. As a comparison group for the relapsed/refractory trial patients, PBMCs from patients with newly diagnosed, previously untreated classical Hodgkin lymphoma were sequenced. After peripheral blood was drawn into 8 mL Vacutainer Cell Preparation Tubes, PBMCs were isolated by centrifugation and then cryopreserved. Purified CD4+ and CD8+ fractions were prepared only for cases where an additional PBMC sample was available. On LS columns in a quadroMACS separator, the magnetically labelled cells were depleted, and the flow-through was collected as the purified fraction.

The TCR comes from a human donor with classical Hodgkin lymphoma. The chain uses TRBV30 and TRBJ2-2, with the D gene not confidently named. Sequenced: CD8+ T cells from blood. The nucleotide sequence reads as follows: TGTGCCTGGAGTAGGAGCACCGGGGAGCTGTTTTTT. The resulting protein is CAWSRSTGELFF.